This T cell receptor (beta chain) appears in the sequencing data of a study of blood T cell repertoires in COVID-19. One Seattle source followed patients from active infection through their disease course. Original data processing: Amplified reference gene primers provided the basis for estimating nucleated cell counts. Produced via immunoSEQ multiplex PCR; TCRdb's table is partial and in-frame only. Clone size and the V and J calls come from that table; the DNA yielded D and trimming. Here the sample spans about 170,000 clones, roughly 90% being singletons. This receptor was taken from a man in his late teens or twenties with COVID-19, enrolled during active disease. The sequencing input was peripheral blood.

The CDR3 sequence is CASSWAQETQYF. The DNA of the CDR3 is TGCGCCAGCAGCTGGGCCCAGGAGACCCAGTACTTC. The genes are TRBV5-1 and TRBJ2-5; D is ambiguous. The CDR3 length is 12 residues. V was clipped by 3 bases and J by 5 bases, with 8 bases between them. CDR1 is SGHRS, CDR2 YFSETQ, per germline.